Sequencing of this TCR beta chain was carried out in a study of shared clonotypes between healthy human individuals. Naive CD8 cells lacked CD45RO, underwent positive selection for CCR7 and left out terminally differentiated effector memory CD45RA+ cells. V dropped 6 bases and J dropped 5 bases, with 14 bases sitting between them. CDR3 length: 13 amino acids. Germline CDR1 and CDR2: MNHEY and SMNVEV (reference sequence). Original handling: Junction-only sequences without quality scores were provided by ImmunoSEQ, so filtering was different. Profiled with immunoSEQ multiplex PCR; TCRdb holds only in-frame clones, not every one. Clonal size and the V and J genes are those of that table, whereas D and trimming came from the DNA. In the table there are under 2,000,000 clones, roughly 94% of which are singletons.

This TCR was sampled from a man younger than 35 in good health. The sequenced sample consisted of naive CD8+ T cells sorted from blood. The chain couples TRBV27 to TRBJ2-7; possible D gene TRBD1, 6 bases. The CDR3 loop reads CASSDVRGHEQYF. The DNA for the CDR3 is TGTGCCAGCAGCGATGTCAGGGGACACGAGCAGTACTTC.